These 22 T cell receptor beta chains share one sample of origin, sequenced in a study of T-cell memory formation after mild COVID-19. TCRdb itself ran the 5' RACE reads through MiXCR, one entry per CDR3 protein. The table has 270,000 or so distinct CDR3 sequences, over 15% seen once. Sequencing was done on a sample of PBMCs or a T cell subset sorted from them (not recorded which). Every receptor here comes from a man aged 18 to 29 who had mild COVID-19 (a few samples of this study predate the infection). Cell type and time point are not known.

The chain couples TRBV10-2 to TRBJ2-2, with 8 bases aligning to TRBD1. This CDR3 region has 17 residues. Trimming cost V 8 bases and J 1 base; bases outside gene matches: 12. Germline V gives CDR1 WSHSY, CDR2 SAAADI. The CDR3, as DNA: TGCGCCAGCGCTCGGACAGGGCGCGGGTTGAACACCGGGGAGCTGTTTTTT. Translation: CASARTGRGLNTGELFF.

This clonotype was seen at least ten times. The rearrangement links TRBV23-1 to TRBJ1-1; D gene ambiguous. TRBV23-1 is an ORF, and what it does is uncertain. Deletions cut 4 bases from V and 1 base from J, with 7 bases between. The CDR3 extends over 13 amino acids. CDR3 nucleotide sequence: TGCGCCAGCAGTCGGTCCGGGAACACTGAAGCTTTCTTT. Protein: CASSRSGNTEAFF.

This clonotype was counted between two and nine times. The rearrangement links TRBV7-6 to TRBJ2-7; no definite D call. The germline V and J ends were trimmed by 2 bases and 0 bases, with 11 bases remaining between them. This CDR3 region has 15 residues. Germline V lookup: CDR1 SGHVS, CDR2 FNYEAQ. CDR3 nucleotides: TGTGCCAGCAGCTTAATGGCACGGCACTCCTACGAGCAGTACTTC. Encoded protein: CASSLMARHSYEQYF.

The rearrangement joins TRBV3-1 to TRBJ1-2, with TRBD1 as a possible D gene (5 bases). This CDR3 comprises 13 residues. Germline CDR1 reads LGHDT; CDR2 reads YNNKEL (reference sequence). Trimming pared 4 bases from V and 6 bases from J, leaving 12 bases between. The CDR3 bases are TGTGCCAGCAGCCTCGGGTTGGGGGATGGCTACACCTTC. Translating it yields CASSLGLGDGYTF.

This chain joins TRBV5-1 and TRBJ2-5, with 9 positions matching TRBD2. The ends lost 4 bases at V and 5 bases at J; junction bases unmatched: 6. Looked up from germline, CDR1 is SGHRS and CDR2 is YFSETQ. There are 14 residues in the CDR3. The CDR3 DNA follows: TGCGCCAGCAGCGGGACTAGCTCGGGGGAGACCCAGTACTTC. It encodes CASSGTSSGETQYF.

This clonotype was counted between two and nine times. V usage is TRBV12-3 or TRBV12-4 and J usage is TRBJ1-1; TRBD1 is a possible D gene (5 bases). V dropped 7 bases and J dropped 7 bases, with 13 bases sitting between them. The CDR3 loop spans 12 amino acids. DNA for the CDR3: TGTGCCAGCAACTTGGGGGGTATTGAAGCTTTCTTT. Translating it yields CASNLGGIEAFF.

The V call is TRBV5-6, the J call TRBJ2-7; D remains ambiguous. The length of the CDR3 is 15 residues. V was clipped by 4 bases and J by 0 bases, with 14 bases between them. Germline V gene lookup returns CDR1 SGHDT and CDR2 YYEEEE. The CDR3 loop is CASSPPDLSSYEQYF. CDR3 DNA sequence: TGTGCCAGCAGCCCTCCGGACCTCAGCTCCTACGAGCAGTACTTC.

This sequence joins TRBV9 and TRBJ2-1; 10 nucleotides align to TRBD2. V dropped 0 bases and J dropped 0; count of bases not matched to a gene: 3. The length of the CDR3 is 17 residues. Germline CDR1 reads SGDLS; CDR2 reads YYNGEE. CDR3 DNA: TGTGCCAGCAGCGTAGGTCTAGCGGGGGACTCCTACAATGAGCAGTTCTTC. Residues: CASSVGLAGDSYNEQFF.

The chain uses TRBV7-2 and TRBJ1-1, with no clear D. V lost 5 bases to trimming and J lost 0 bases, with 13 bases between them. This CDR3 has 15 residues. Germline V lookup: CDR1 SGHTA, CDR2 FQGNSA. In nucleotides, the CDR3 is TGTGCCAGCAGCCGATCACAGTTCATGAACACTGAAGCTTTCTTT. Its protein is CASSRSQFMNTEAFF.

This clonotype showed up many times. The chain links TRBV28 to TRBJ2-2; D possibly matches TRBD1 or TRBD2 (5 bases each). The germline V gene has CDR1 MDHEN and CDR2 SYDVKM. The CDR3 consists of 14 residues. The V and J ends lost 5 bases and 6 bases respectively, with 13 bases between them. CDR3 coding DNA: TGTGCCAGCAGTCCACCGGGGCATGCCGGGGAGCTGTTTTTT. Translated: CASSPPGHAGELFF.

This clonotype was counted a few times. This rearrangement joins TRBV10-3 to TRBJ1-4; 10 positions agree with TRBD1. The CDR3 loop spans 14 amino acids. The germline V gene encodes CDR1 ENHRY and CDR2 SYGVKD. V trimming: 6 bases; J trimming: 6 bases; junction bases outside the gene matches: 4. The CDR3 nucleotides read TGTGCCATCAGCTCCGGGACAGGGGATGAAAAACTGTTTTTT. Translating gives CAISSGTGDEKLFF.

The table lists this clonotype with a few counts. The chain has TRBV6-2 or TRBV6-3 and TRBJ2-7, with D unresolved. The V and J ends lost 8 bases and 6 bases respectively, with 8 bases between them. The CDR3 loop spans 10 amino acids. From germline, CDR1 is MNHEY and CDR2 SVGEGT. CDR3: CASGDGEQYV. For the CDR3, the DNA is TGTGCCAGCGGAGATGGCGAGCAGTACGTC.

The CDR3 here is CASSLVAGQGYTF. CDR3 DNA sequence: TGCGCCAGCAGCTTGGTTGCAGGGCAAGGCTACACCTTC. The chain joins TRBV5-1 to TRBJ1-2; D possibly corresponds to TRBD1 (5 bases). Between the trimmed V and J ends, which lost 0 bases and 8 bases, there was a span of 11 bases. CDR3 length equals 13 residues. The germline gives CDR1 SGHRS, CDR2 YFSETQ.

The rearrangement joins TRBV29-1 to TRBJ2-3; the D gene could be TRBD1 or TRBD2 (6 bases each). The V gene's germline CDR1 is SQVTM and CDR2 ANQGSEA. The V and J ends lost 6 bases and 1 base respectively, with 11 bases between them. The CDR3 spans 13 residues. CDR3 DNA sequence: TGCAGCGTAGAGGAGGGGGGCACAGATACGCAGTATTTT. Translating it yields CSVEEGGTDTQYF.

The table lists this clonotype with many counts. The chain is built from TRBV5-1 and TRBJ2-7; D is uncertain. Trimming pared 4 bases from V and 5 bases from J, leaving 16 bases between. The CDR3 runs 14 residues. CDR1 SGHRS and CDR2 YFSETQ come from the germline V gene. The DNA for the CDR3 is TGCGCCAGCAGCCCAGTGGGGAATTGGCACGAGCAGTACTTC. Translation gives CASSPVGNWHEQYF.

The J gene is TRBJ1-4, the V gene TRBV12-3 or TRBV12-4; a weak D match, TRBD1 (5 bases). The CDR3 totals 15 residues. V lost 6 bases, J lost 5 bases, and 16 bases lay in between. The CDR3 nucleotides are TGTGCCAGCAGCCCGGGGGGGGACGCAAATGAAAAACTGTTTTTT. It yields the protein CASSPGGDANEKLFF.

The V call is TRBV15, the J call TRBJ1-5; TRBD1 matches 9 bases. The CDR3 is 16 amino acids. The trim removed 1 base at V and 4 bases at J, leaving 5 bases unmatched. Germline CDR1 is LNHNV and CDR2 is YYDKDF (reference sequence). The CDR3 bases are TGTGCCACCAGCAGAGGGGACAGGGCTGGGAATCAGCCCCAGCATTTT. Protein: CATSRGDRAGNQPQHF. The entire variable domain, with the rest obtained from reference TRBV15 and TRBJ1-5, is as follows: DAMVIQNPRYQVTQFGKPVTLSCSQTLNHNVMYWYQQKSSQAPKLLFHYYDKDFNNEADTPDNFQSRRPNTSFCFLDIRSPGLGDTAMYLCATSRGDRAGNQPQHFGDGTRLSIL.

The table lists this clonotype with a few counts. This chain uses TRBV4-2 with TRBJ2-5, with TRBD2 matching 9 bases. This CDR3 has 15 amino acids. J lost 4 bases, V lost 3 bases, and 6 bases had no gene match. Germline lookup yields CDR1 LGHNA and CDR2 YNFKEQ. In DNA, the CDR3 is TGTGCCAGCAGCCAGGGTAGCGGGGGTGGAGAGACCCAGTACTTC. Translation: CASSQGSGGGETQYF.

This clonotype was observed at least ten times. The chain carries TRBV7-9 and TRBJ1-5, with 9 bases matching TRBD1. After removal of 8 bases from V and 3 bases from J, the junction contained 5 bases not matched to a gene. The V gene's germline CDR1 is SEHNR and CDR2 FQNEAQ (reference sequence). The CDR3 is 14 amino acids. As DNA, the CDR3 is TGTGCCAGCCAGGGACAGGGAATCAATCAGCCCCAGCATTTT. Encoded protein: CASQGQGINQPQHF.

This clonotype was seen repeatedly, ten times or more. The chain recombines TRBV5-1 with TRBJ2-5; 9 bases agree with TRBD2. Germline V lookup: CDR1 SGHRS, CDR2 YFSETQ. The CDR3 runs to 14 residues. Unmatched junction bases numbered 5, after V lost 3 bases and J lost 5 bases. The CDR3, as DNA: TGCGCCAGCAGCTGGGCAACTAGCGGGGAGACCCAGTACTTC. It is translated as CASSWATSGETQYF.

This clonotype was found many times. This CDR3 is CASSPASGGSKNIQYF. The CDR3 bases are TGTGCCAGCAGCCCCGCTTCTGGGGGGTCCAAAAACATTCAGTACTTC. V usage is TRBV4-2 and J usage is TRBJ2-4; possibly TRBD2 for D (6 bases). Germline CDR1 LGHNA, CDR2 YNFKEQ. The CDR3 consists of 16 residues. V lost 4 bases and J lost 2, with 15 bases in between.

The chain recombines TRBV6-2 or TRBV6-3 with TRBJ2-7, with D possibly being TRBD1 (6 bases). The CDR3 has 16 residues. Trimming shortened V by 3 bases and J by 2 bases, and 17 bases separated the two germline ends. The V gene's germline CDR1 is MNHEY and CDR2 SVGEGT. CDR3 sequence: CASSYDPGQFPYEQYF. CDR3 DNA: TGTGCCAGCAGTTATGACCCCGGACAGTTCCCCTACGAGCAGTACTTC.